This TCR beta chain was retrieved from a study of blood T cell repertoires in COVID-19. Study-wide context: The origin of the acute and convalescent COVID-19 samples was the United States, Italy and Spain. T cells, B-cell-depleted T cells, or PBMCs supplied cDNA or gDNA.

Authors' analysis steps: Amplification with reference gene primers provided the estimates of nucleated cell counts. TCRdb's copy holds only in-frame clones and misses some; the assay was immunoSEQ multiplex PCR. The DNA gave D and trimming, while V, J and clone size come from that table. There are 60,000 to 65,000 clones in the sample; roughly 76% occur only once, and roughly 4.8% lies in the top ten. This clone is termed medium-sized. With 0 bases removed from V and 2 bases from J, the gap between germline ends came to 8 bases. The CDR3 is 15 residues long. Germline V gene lookup returns CDR1 LGHDT and CDR2 YNNKEL (reference sequence).

This receptor was taken from a human donor in a cohort sampled during active COVID-19. The chain joins TRBV3-1 (or the pseudogene TRBV3-2) to TRBJ1-5; weak D call: TRBD1 (5 bases). Sequencing used peripheral blood. The CDR3 spells CASSQDWGGNQPQHF. For the CDR3, the DNA is TGTGCCAGCAGCCAAGATTGGGGGGGCAATCAGCCCCAGCATTTT.